This T cell receptor (beta chain) was obtained from a study of CD8+ T cells in alopecia areata. Following extraction, RNA underwent reverse transcription to cDNA, which served as the sequencing template. Some clones are missing from TCRdb's copy, which holds only in-frame ones; the method was immunoSEQ multiplex PCR. The sample carries about 120,000 clones, about 51% recorded once. Study findings and constraints: Lesional scalp exceeded normal scalp in clonality, especially in alopecia totalis/universalis. Scalp samples also yield sequences from resident alphabeta T cells of normal skin. Clarity of TCR sharing across patients fell short of that in mice, possibly HLA-related.

About this clone: The antigen remains unidentified.

Sorted out of PBMCs were CD4+ T cells and CD8+ T cells. Sequenced input: NKG2D-low CD8+ T cells sorted from blood. The clonotype originates from a human donor with alopecia areata.

CDR3 loop: CASRAGGLGNEQFF. In nucleotides, the CDR3 is TGTGCCAGCAGGGCAGGGGGTTTGGGCAATGAGCAGTTCTTC. V is TRBV6-5 and J is TRBJ2-1; 7 nucleotides align to TRBD1. V lost 6 bases, J lost 6 bases, and 8 bases stayed unmatched. The CDR3 has 14 residues. The germline gives CDR1 MNHEY, CDR2 SVGAGI.